A single sample gave rise to the 17 T cell receptor beta chains below, sequenced in a study of blood T cells in healthy people across ages. Together with a sample-barcoded 5' primer, a J-beta primer mix was included in a second PCR lasting about 7 to 11 cycles. TCRdb itself ran the 5' RACE reads through MiXCR, one entry per CDR3 protein. Counted here are approximately 1.5 million distinct CDR3 sequences, approximately 43% occurring once; the ten biggest clones make up just over 4%. The sample comprised blood. The receptors derive from a woman aged 18-29 years in good health.

With respect to this clonotype: Sequence at one end of the junction differs from germline and may be a read error. The genes are TRBV20-1 and TRBJ2-3; the match to TRBD2 covers 11 bases. This CDR3 is built from 15 residues. CDR1 and CDR2 from the germline V gene are DFQATT and SNEGSKA (reference sequence). The CDR3: CSAWTSGLGSDTQYF. In DNA form, the CDR3 reads TGCAGTGCTTGGACTAGCGGGCTTGGATCAGATACACAGTATTTT.

The gene calls are TRBV20-1 and TRBJ1-2; D is uncertain. This CDR3 spans 14 amino acids. Germline CDR1 is DFQATT and CDR2 is SNEGSKA (reference sequence). V was clipped by 3 bases and J by 0 bases, with 11 bases between them. For the CDR3, the DNA is TGCAGTGCTAGTTTGACCGGGGCTAACTATGGCTACACCTTC. Encoded protein: CSASLTGANYGYTF.

The rearrangement links TRBV20-1 to TRBJ2-5; D perhaps matches TRBD1 (6 bases). In germline, CDR1 is DFQATT, CDR2 SNEGSKA (reference sequence). V was shortened by 5 bases and J by 0 bases, with 10 bases between the two germline ends. The CDR3 spans 13 residues. CDR3 DNA sequence: TGCAGTGCTGTAGGGACATACCAAGAGACCCAGTACTTC. This sequence encodes CSAVGTYQETQYF.

The J gene is TRBJ1-5, the V gene TRBV20-1; D gene uncertain. V was trimmed by 3 bases and J by 0 bases, leaving 9 bases between them. CDR1 is DFQATT, CDR2 SNEGSKA, per germline (reference sequence). This CDR3 contains 14 residues. The CDR3 DNA follows: TGCAGTGCTAGGACGGAATATAGCAATCAGCCCCAGCATTTT. As protein: CSARTEYSNQPQHF.

On this clonotype: A single base separates this from a much larger clone, so it may be a read error. This chain joins TRBV6-2 or TRBV6-3 and TRBJ2-1; D possibly uses TRBD1 or TRBD2 (5 bases each). Per the germline V gene, CDR1 is MNHEY and CDR2 is SVGEGT. The CDR3 totals 11 residues. V was clipped by 6 bases and J by 13 bases, with 13 bases between them. In nucleotides, the CDR3 is TGTGCCAGCAGGGTAGGGGAGACCCAGTTCTTC. This translates into CASRVGETQFF.

This rearrangement joins TRBV27 to TRBJ2-1; D unclear. With the DNA end fitting TRBJ2-7 better, the J assignment may be wrong. Germline loops: CDR1 MNHEY, CDR2 SMNVEV (reference sequence). The CDR3 is 17 amino acids. CDR3 bases: TGTGCCAGCAGTTTGACGGACGTAACGCTAACCTACAATGAGCAGTACTTC. This gives the protein CASSLTDVTLTYNEQYF.

CDR3 sequence (DNA): TGCAGTACTACCGGGGCTAGCAGACACACAGATACGCAGTATTTT. It yields the protein CSTTGASRHTDTQYF. V gene TRBV20-1 combines with J gene TRBJ2-3; D assignment may be TRBD1 or TRBD2 (5 bases each). V lost 8 bases to trimming and J lost 2 bases, with 20 bases between them. Germline lookup yields CDR1 DFQATT and CDR2 SNEGSKA (reference sequence). The CDR3 consists of 15 residues.

CDR3 nucleotides: TGTGCCAGCAGCTGGCTAGCGGGCGCAGATACGCAGTATTTT. It translates to CASSWLAGADTQYF. The chain has TRBV12-3 or TRBV12-4 and TRBJ2-3; 8 bases line up with TRBD2. CDR3 size: 14 residues. The junction had 6 bases not matched to a gene; V was cut back by 6 bases and J by 4 bases.

This clonotype occurred a few times. In DNA, the CDR3 is TGCAGCGTTGTACGGTACAATGAGCAGTTCTTC. It is translated as CSVVRYNEQFF. The V call is TRBV29-1, the J call TRBJ2-1; D is unresolved. Germline lookup yields CDR1 SQVTM and CDR2 ANQGSEA. V lost 4 bases and J lost 4, with 5 bases in between. This CDR3 is built from 11 residues.

The chain links TRBV5-5 to TRBJ2-7, with D hard to call. The CDR3 spans 14 residues. Trimming removed 0 bases at V and 0 bases at J, with 7 bases between. The V gene's germline CDR1 is SGHKS and CDR2 YYEKEE (reference sequence). The CDR3 reads CASSLVTRSYEQYF. CDR3 in DNA: TGTGCCAGCAGCTTGGTTACACGCTCCTACGAGCAGTACTTC.

This CDR3 is CASSNRGEGDTQYF. The CDR3 region has the DNA TGTGCCAGCAGTAACAGGGGTGAAGGGGATACGCAGTATTTT. This rearrangement joins TRBV12-3 or TRBV12-4 to TRBJ2-3; 7 nucleotides agree with TRBD1. The CDR3 consists of 14 residues. The ends lost 5 bases at V and 6 bases at J; junction bases unmatched: 8.

This rearrangement joins TRBV18 to TRBJ2-5, with D unclear. V was pared by 5 bases and J by 2 bases, with 9 bases between. Germline loops: CDR1 KGHSH, CDR2 LQKENI. CDR3 length equals 13 residues. The CDR3 sequence is CASSAQQQETQYF. The CDR3 bases are TGTGCCAGCTCAGCACAGCAGCAAGAGACCCAGTACTTC.

The V call is TRBV10-3, the J call TRBJ2-5; D gene uncertain. Germline CDR1 and CDR2: ENHRY and SYGVKD. This CDR3 has 9 residues. Trimming removed 10 bases at V and 4 bases at J, with 4 bases between. CDR3 bases: TGTGCCACCCCAGAGACCCAGTACTTC. As protein: CATPETQYF.

This clonotype was observed a handful of times. The chain links TRBV5-1 to TRBJ1-2; 9 nucleotides line up with TRBD1. This CDR3 is built from 13 residues. Germline V CDR1 and CDR2: SGHRS, YFSETQ. V was pared by 4 bases and J by 6 bases, with 4 bases of the junction left unmatched. DNA of the CDR3: TGCGCCAGCAGCAAGGGACAGGGTAATGGCTACACCTTC. It codes for CASSKGQGNGYTF.

V is TRBV12-3 or TRBV12-4 and J is TRBJ2-3; 9 nucleotides line up with TRBD1. V lost 6 bases and J lost 4; bases outside the gene matches: 8. CDR3 length equals 15 residues. In DNA form, the CDR3 reads TGTGCCAGCAGCCTGGACAGGGGTAACGCAGATACGCAGTATTTT. Protein product: CASSLDRGNADTQYF.

The rearrangement uses TRBV4-1 and TRBJ1-6, with 7 nucleotides matching TRBD1. Trimming removed 4 bases from V and 4 bases from J; junction bases left unmatched: 19. The CDR3 is 20 amino acids. Germline V CDR1 and CDR2: MGHRA, YSYEKL. Here the CDR3 reads CASSRVRQGPAPLYNSPLHF. The CDR3 nucleotides read TGCGCCAGCAGCCGAGTGAGACAGGGTCCAGCTCCTTTATATAATTCACCCCTCCACTTT.

This clonotype was seen a handful of times. J is TRBJ1-4 and V is TRBV6-5; possibly TRBD1 for D (6 bases). This CDR3 has 14 residues. Germline V gene sequence: CDR1 MNHEY, CDR2 SVGAGI. V gave up 2 bases and J gave up 6 bases, with 10 bases separating them. The CDR3 bases are TGTGCCAGCAGTTACCGGGGGGCTGATGAAAAACTGTTTTTT. Its protein product is CASSYRGADEKLFF.